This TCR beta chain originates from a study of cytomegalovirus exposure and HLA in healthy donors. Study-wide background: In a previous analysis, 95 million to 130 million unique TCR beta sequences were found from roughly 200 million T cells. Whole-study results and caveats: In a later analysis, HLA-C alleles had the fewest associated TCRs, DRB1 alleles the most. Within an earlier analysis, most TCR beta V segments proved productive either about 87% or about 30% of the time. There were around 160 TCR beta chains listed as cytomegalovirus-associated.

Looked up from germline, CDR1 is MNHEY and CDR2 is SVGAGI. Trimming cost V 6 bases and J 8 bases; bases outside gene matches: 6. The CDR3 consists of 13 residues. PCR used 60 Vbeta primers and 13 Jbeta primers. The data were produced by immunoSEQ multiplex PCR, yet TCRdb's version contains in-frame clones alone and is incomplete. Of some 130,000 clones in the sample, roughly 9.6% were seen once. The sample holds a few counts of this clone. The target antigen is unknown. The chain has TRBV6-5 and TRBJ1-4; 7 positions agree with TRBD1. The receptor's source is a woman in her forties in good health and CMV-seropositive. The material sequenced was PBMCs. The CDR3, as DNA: TGTGCCAGCAGCCCCGGGACAGTCGAAAAACTGTTTTTT. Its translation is CASSPGTVEKLFF.